The rows below give T cell receptor beta chains drawn from one sample of a study of high-grade serous ovarian cancer treatment subgroups. The method was immunoSEQ multiplex PCR; TCRdb's version includes in-frame clones alone and lacks a portion of them. The table shows roughly 5,000 clones, with around 70% occurring only once. The sample taken for sequencing was tumor tissue. The source of these receptors is a human donor with high-grade serous ovarian cancer. The CDR3 runs from the conserved cysteine through the conserved F or W. Fields, in order: V gene, J gene, clone size, CDR3 length, CDR3 protein. Clone size appears in some rows only: once, few, many, or a class for an expanded clone.

TRBV7-8,TRBJ2-7,NA,16,CASSLGEGLAAYEQYF
TRBV28,TRBJ1-6,NA,15,CASRTGSGVGSPLHF
TRBV27,TRBJ2-1,NA,18,CASSPRLAGGTFYNEQFF
TRBV10-3,TRBJ2-2,NA,17,CAISELRGLAGFGELFF
TRBV11-3,TRBJ1-3,NA,16,CASSSIRQRPGNTIYF
TRBV27,NA,NA,14,CASSLSGGSYEQYF
TRBV11-2,TRBJ2-1,once,12,CASSLVSNEQFF
TRBV5-1,TRBJ1-1,NA,13,CASSLTGNTEAFF
TRBV4-1,TRBJ1-1,NA,14,CASSQGPKVTEAFF
TRBV5-4,TRBJ1-4,NA,16,CASSFGGNLANEKLFF
TRBV5-1,TRBJ2-1,NA,16,CASSSGSGTSPSEQFF